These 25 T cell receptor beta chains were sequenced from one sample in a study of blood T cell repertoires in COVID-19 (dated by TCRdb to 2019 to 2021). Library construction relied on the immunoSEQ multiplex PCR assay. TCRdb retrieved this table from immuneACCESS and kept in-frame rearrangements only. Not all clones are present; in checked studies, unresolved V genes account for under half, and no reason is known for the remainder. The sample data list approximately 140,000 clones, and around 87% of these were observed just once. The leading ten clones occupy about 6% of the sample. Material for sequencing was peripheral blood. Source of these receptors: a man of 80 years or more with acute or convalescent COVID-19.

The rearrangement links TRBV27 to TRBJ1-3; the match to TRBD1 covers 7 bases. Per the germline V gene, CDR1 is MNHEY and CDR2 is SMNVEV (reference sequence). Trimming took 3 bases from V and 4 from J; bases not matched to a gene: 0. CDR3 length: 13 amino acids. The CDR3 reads CASSLTGGNTIYF. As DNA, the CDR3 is TGTGCCAGCAGTTTGACAGGGGGAAACACCATATATTTT.

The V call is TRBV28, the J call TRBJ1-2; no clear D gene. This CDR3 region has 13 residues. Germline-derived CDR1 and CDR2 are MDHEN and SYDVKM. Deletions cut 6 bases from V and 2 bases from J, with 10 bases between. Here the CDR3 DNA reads TGTGCCAGCAGCCCATTAGCGAACTATGGCTACACCTTC. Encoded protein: CASSPLANYGYTF.

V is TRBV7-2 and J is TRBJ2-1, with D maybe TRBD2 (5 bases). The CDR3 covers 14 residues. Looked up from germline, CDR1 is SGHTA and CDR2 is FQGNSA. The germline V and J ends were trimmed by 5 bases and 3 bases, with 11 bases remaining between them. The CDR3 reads CASSPDGNYNEQFF. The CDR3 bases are TGTGCCAGCAGCCCGGACGGGAACTACAATGAGCAGTTCTTC.

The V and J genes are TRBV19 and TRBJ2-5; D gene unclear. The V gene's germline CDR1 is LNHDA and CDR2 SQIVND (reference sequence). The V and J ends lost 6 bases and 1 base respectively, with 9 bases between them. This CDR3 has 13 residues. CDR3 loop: CASSWASQETQYF. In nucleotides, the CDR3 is TGTGCCAGTAGCTGGGCGAGCCAAGAGACCCAGTACTTC.

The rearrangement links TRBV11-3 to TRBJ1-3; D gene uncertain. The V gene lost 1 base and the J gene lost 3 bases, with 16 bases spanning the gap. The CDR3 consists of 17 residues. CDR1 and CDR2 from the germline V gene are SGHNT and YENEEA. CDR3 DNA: TGTGCCAGCAGCTTAGGTCAGCGGAATCTGGGTGGAAACACCATATATTTT. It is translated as CASSLGQRNLGGNTIYF.

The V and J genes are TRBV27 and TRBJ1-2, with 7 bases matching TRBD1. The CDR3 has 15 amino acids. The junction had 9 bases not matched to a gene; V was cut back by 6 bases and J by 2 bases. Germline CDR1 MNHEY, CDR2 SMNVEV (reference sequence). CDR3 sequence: CASRSPDRANYGYTF. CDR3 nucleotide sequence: TGTGCCAGCAGATCCCCCGACAGGGCAAACTATGGCTACACCTTC.

Written as DNA, the CDR3 is TGTGCCAGCAGCCCTGGGACAGGTCGTAGCTCCTATAATTCACCCCTCCACTTT. Protein product: CASSPGTGRSSYNSPLHF. V and J are TRBV3-1 (or the pseudogene TRBV3-2) and TRBJ1-6, with 8 bases fitting TRBD1. V shed 4 bases, J shed 0 bases, and the junction held 8 bases outside the gene matches. The CDR3 runs to 18 residues. The germline V gene has CDR1 LGHDT and CDR2 YNNKEL (reference sequence).

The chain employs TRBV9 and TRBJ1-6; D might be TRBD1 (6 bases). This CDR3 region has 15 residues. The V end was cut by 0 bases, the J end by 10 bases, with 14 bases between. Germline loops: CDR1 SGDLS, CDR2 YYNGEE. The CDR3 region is CASSVVGDNLSPLHF. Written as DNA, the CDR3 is TGTGCCAGCAGCGTAGTTGGGGACAATCTCTCACCCCTCCACTTT.

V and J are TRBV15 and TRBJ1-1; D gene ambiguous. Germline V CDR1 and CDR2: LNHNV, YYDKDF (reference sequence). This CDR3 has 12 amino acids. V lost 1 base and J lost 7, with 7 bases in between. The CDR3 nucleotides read TGTGCCACCAGCAGAGCCCGGGGTGAAGCTTTCTTT. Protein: CATSRARGEAFF.

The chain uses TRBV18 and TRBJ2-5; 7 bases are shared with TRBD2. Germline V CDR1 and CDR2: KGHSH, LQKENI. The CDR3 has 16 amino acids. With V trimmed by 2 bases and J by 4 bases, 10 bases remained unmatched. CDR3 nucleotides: TGTGCCAGCTCACCAGGGATCGGCGGGAGTAGAGAGACCCAGTACTTC. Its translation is CASSPGIGGSRETQYF.

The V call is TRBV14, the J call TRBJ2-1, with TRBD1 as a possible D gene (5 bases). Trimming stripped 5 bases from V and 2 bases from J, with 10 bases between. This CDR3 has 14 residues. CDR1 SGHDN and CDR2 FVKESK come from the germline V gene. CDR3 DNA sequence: TGTGCCAGCAGCTTACAGGACGCCTACAATGAGCAGTTCTTC. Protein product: CASSLQDAYNEQFF. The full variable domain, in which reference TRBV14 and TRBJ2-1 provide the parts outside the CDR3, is EAGVTQFPSHSVIEKGQTVTLRCDPISGHDNLYWYRRVMGKEIKFLLHFVKESKQDESGMPNNRFLAERTGGTYSTLKVQPAELEDSGVYFCASSLQDAYNEQFFGPGTRLTVL.

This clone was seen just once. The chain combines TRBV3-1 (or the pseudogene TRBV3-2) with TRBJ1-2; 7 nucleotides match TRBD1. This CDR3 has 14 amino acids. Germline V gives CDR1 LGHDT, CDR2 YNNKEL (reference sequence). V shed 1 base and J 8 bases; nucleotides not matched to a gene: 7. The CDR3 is CASSQGQGRRGYTF. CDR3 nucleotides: TGTGCCAGCAGCCAAGGACAGGGACGGAGGGGCTACACCTTC.

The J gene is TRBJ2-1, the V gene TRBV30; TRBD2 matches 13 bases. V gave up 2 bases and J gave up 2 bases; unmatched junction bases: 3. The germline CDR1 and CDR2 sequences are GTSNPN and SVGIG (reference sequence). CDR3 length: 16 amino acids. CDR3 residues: CAWSTSGRGTYNEQFF. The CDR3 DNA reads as TGTGCCTGGAGTACTAGCGGGAGGGGGACCTACAATGAGCAGTTCTTC.

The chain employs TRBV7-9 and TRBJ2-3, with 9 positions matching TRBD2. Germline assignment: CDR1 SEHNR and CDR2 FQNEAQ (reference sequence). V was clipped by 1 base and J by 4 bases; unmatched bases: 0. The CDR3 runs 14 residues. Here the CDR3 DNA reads TGTGCCAGCAGCTTAGGGACTAGCGCAGATACGCAGTATTTT. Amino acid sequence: CASSLGTSADTQYF.

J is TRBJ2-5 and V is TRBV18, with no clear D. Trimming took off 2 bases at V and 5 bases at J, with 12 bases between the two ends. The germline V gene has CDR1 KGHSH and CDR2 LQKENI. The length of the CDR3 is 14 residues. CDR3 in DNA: TGTGCCAGCTCACCAGATATGGTCGGGGAGACCCAGTACTTC. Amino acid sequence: CASSPDMVGETQYF. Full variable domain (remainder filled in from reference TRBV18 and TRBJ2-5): NAGVMQNPRHLVRRRGQEARLRCSPMKGHSHVYWYRQLPEEGLKFMVYLQKENIIDESGMPKERFSAEFPKEGPSILRIQQVVRGDSAAYFCASSPDMVGETQYFGPGTRLLVL.

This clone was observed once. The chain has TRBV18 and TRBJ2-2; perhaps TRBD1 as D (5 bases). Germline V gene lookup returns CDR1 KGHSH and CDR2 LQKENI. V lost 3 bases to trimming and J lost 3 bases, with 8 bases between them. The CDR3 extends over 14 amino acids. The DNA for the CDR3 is TGTGCCAGCTCACCGCAGGGCGACACCGGGGAGCTGTTTTTT. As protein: CASSPQGDTGELFF.

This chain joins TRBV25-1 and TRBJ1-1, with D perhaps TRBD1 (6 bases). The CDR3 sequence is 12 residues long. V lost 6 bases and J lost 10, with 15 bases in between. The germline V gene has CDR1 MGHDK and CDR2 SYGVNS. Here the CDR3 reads CASSVSIGGAFF. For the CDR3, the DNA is TGTGCCAGCAGCGTTTCCATAGGGGGAGCTTTCTTT.

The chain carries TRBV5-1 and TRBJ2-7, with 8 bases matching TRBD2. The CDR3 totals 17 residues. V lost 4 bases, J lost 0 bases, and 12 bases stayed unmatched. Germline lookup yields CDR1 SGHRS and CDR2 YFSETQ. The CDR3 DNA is TGCGCCAGCAGCCCAACGGGCCCGGGGGGGACCTCCTACGAGCAGTACTTC. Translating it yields CASSPTGPGGTSYEQYF.

CDR3 nucleotides: TGTGCCAGTAGTGAAACAGGGGATCAGCCCCAGCATTTT. The encoded protein is CASSETGDQPQHF. This sequence joins TRBV19 and TRBJ1-5; 7 nucleotides agree with TRBD1. Germline-derived CDR1 and CDR2 are LNHDA and SQIVND (reference sequence). The CDR3 extends over 13 amino acids. Germline trimming cut 5 bases from V and 5 bases from J; bases unmatched to any gene: 3.

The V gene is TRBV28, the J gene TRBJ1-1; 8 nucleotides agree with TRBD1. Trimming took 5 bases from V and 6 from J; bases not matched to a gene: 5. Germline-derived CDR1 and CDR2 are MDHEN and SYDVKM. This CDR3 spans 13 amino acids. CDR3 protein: CASSPQGAAEAFF. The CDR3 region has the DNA TGTGCCAGCAGTCCGCAGGGGGCCGCTGAAGCTTTCTTT.

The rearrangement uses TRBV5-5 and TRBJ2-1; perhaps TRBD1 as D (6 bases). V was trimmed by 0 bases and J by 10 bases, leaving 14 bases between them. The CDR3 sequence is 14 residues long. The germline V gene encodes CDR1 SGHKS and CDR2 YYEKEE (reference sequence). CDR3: CASSLVGQSREQFF. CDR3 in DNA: TGTGCCAGCAGCTTGGTCGGACAGAGCCGGGAGCAGTTCTTC.

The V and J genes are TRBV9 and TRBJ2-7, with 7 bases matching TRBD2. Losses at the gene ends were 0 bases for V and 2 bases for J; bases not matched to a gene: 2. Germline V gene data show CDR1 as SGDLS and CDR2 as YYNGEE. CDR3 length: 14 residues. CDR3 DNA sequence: TGTGCCAGCAGCGTAGGGGGAGGGACCTACGAGCAGTACTTC. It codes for CASSVGGGTYEQYF.

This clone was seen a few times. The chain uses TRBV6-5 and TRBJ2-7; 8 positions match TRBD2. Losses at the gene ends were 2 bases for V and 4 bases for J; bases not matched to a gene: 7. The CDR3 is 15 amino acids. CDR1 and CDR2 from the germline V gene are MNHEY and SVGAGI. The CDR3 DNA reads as TGTGCCAGCAGTTACCAACCGGGGGGGGCTTACGAGCAGTACTTC. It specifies CASSYQPGGAYEQYF.

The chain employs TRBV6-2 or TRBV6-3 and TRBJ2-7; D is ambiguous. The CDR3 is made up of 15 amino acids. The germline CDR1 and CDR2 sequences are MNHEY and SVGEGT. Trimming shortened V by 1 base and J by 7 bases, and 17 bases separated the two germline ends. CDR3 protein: CASSYFLARRGEQYF. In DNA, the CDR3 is TGTGCCAGCAGTTACTTTCTCGCGCGGCGTGGAGAGCAGTACTTC.

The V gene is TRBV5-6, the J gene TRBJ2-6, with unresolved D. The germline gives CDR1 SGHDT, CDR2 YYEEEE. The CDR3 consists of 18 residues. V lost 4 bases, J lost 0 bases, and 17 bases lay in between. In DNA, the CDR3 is TGTGCCAGCAGCCCCCTAGGCCAGACCCTCTCTGGGGCCAACGTCCTGACTTTC. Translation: CASSPLGQTLSGANVLTF.